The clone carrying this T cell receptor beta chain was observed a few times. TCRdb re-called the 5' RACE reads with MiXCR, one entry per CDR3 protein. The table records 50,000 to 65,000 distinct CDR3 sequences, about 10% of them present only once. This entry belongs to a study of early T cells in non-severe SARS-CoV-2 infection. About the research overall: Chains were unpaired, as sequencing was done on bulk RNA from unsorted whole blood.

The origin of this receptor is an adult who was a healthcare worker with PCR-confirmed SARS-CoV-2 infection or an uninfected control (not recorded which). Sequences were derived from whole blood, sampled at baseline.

CDR3 nucleotides: TGTGCCAGCAGCTCGAGGCCCTTGGGAACTAATGAAAAACTGTTTTTT. Protein product: CASSSRPLGTNEKLFF. This chain connects TRBV7-9 to TRBJ1-4, with unresolved D. V dropped 4 bases and J dropped 1 base, with 13 bases sitting between them. Germline CDR1 and CDR2: SEHNR and FQNEAQ (reference sequence). CDR3 length: 16 residues.